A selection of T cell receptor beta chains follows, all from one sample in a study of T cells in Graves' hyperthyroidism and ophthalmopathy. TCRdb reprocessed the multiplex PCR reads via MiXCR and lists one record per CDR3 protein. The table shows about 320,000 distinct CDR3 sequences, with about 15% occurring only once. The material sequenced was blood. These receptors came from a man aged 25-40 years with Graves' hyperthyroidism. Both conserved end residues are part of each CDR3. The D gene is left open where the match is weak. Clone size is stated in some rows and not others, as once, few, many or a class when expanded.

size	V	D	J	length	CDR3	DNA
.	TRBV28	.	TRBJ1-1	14	CASSLWATNTEAFF	TGTGCCAGCAGTTTGTGGGCGACGAACACTGAAGCTTTCTTT
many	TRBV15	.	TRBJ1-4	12	CATSPVLGKLFF	TGTGCCACCAGCCCCGTACTCGGGAAACTGTTTTTT
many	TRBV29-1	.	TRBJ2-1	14	CSAGPQGMEDEQFF	TGCAGCGCCGGACCACAGGGTATGGAGGATGAGCAGTTCTTC
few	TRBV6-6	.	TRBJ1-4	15	CASSYAGTVSEKLFF	TGTGCCAGCAGTTACGCAGGGACGGTTAGCGAAAAACTGTTTTTT
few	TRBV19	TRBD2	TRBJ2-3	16	CASSPSPGGPWDTQYF	TGTGCCAGTAGTCCCTCTCCGGGAGGGCCTTGGGATACGCAGTATTTT
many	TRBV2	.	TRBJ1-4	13	CASSRQTAEKLFF	TGTGCCAGCAGCCGACAGACCGCCGAAAAACTGTTTTTT
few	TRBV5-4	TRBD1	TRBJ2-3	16	CASSSPGDRNTDTQYF	TGTGCCAGCAGCTCGCCAGGGGACAGGAACACAGATACGCAGTATTTT
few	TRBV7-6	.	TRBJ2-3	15	CASSLETGATDTQYF	TGTGCCAGCAGCTTAGAAACGGGAGCCACAGATACGCAGTATTTT
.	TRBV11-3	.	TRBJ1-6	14	CASSLAAANSPLHF	TGTGCCAGCAGCTTAGCTGCAGCGAATTCACCCCTCCACTTT
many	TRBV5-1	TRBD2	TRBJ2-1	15	CASSATSGRAREQFF	TGCGCCAGCAGCGCCACTAGCGGGAGGGCTCGGGAGCAGTTCTTC
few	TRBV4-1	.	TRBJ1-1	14	CASSQEEGNTEAFF	TGCGCCAGCAGCCAAGAAGAGGGTAACACTGAAGCTTTCTTT
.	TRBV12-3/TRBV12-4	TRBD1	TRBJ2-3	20	CASSLRGQGFPSGTTDTQYF	TGTGCCAGCAGTTTAAGGGGACAGGGGTTTCCTAGCGGAACAACAGATACGCAGTATTTT
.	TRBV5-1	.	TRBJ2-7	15	CASRRTGLDVVEQYF	TGCGCCAGCCGACGGACTGGCCTTGATGTAGTCGAGCAGTACTTC
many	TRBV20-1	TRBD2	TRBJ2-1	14	CSARVFGRGGEQFF	TGCAGTGCTAGAGTGTTCGGGAGGGGAGGTGAGCAGTTCTTC
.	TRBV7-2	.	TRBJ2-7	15	CASSSYSDYSYEQYF	TGTGCCAGCAGTTCGTACTCGGACTACTCCTACGAGCAGTACTTC
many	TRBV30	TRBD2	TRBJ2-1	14	CAWSSGFTYNEQFF	TGTGCCTGGTCTAGCGGATTTACCTACAATGAGCAGTTCTTC
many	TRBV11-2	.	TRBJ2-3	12	CASTTNTDTQYF	TGTGCCAGCACCACAAACACAGATACGCAGTATTTT
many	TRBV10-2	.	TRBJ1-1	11	CASSASLEAFF	TGCGCCAGCAGTGCCAGCCTCGAAGCTTTCTTT
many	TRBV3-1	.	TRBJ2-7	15	CASSQMASLGYEQYF	TGTGCCAGCAGCCAGATGGCCTCACTCGGCTACGAGCAGTACTTC
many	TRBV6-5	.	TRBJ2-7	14	CASSYDAWSYEQYF	TGTGCCAGCAGTTACGACGCTTGGAGCTACGAGCAGTACTTC
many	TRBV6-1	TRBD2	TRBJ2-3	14	CASILAGLTDTQYF	TGTGCCAGCATTCTAGCGGGACTCACAGATACGCAGTATTTT
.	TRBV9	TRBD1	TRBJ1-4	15	CASSVSDREDEKLFF	TGTGCCAGCAGCGTCTCCGACAGGGAGGATGAAAAACTGTTTTTT
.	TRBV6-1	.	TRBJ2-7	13	CASEGDSSYEQYF	TGTGCCAGCGAGGGGGATAGCTCCTACGAGCAGTACTTC
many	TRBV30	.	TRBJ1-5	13	CAWSSTGHQPQHF	TGTGCCTGGAGTTCGACAGGACATCAGCCCCAGCATTTT
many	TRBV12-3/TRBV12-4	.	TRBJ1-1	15	CASSIIQGRGTEAFF	TGTGCCAGCAGCATCATCCAAGGGCGGGGGACTGAAGCTTTCTTT
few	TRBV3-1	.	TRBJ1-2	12	CASSRDRRGYTF	TGTGCCAGCAGTCGGGACCGTAGGGGCTACACCTTC
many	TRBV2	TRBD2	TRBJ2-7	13	CASKASGSYEQYF	TGTGCCAGCAAAGCTAGCGGGAGTTACGAGCAGTACTTC
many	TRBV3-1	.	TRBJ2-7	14	CASSPNVLAGEQYF	TGTGCCAGCAGCCCAAACGTCCTGGCGGGGGAGCAGTACTTC
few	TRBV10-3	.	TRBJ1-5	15	CAISEAGQGNQPQHF	TGTGCCATCAGTGAGGCCGGGCAGGGCAATCAGCCCCAGCATTTT
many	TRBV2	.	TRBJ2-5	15	CASSSGDAVLETQYF	TGTGCCAGCAGCTCAGGGGACGCAGTATTGGAGACCCAGTACTTC
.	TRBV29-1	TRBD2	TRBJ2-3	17	CSVGGTSGAPSTDTQYF	TGCAGCGTGGGGGGGACTAGCGGAGCCCCTAGCACAGATACGCAGTATTTT
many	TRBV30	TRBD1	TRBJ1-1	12	CAWGQGAGRAFF	TGTGCCTGGGGCCAGGGGGCCGGCCGAGCTTTCTTT
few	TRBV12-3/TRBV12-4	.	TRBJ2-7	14	CASRSAADSYEQYF	TGTGCCAGCAGATCAGCAGCGGACTCCTACGAGCAGTACTTC
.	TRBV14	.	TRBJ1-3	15	CASSPRTDSGNTIYF	TGTGCCAGCAGCCCGCGGACGGACTCTGGAAACACCATATATTTT
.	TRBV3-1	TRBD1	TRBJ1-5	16	CASSHLTAQGAQPQHF	TGTGCCAGCAGCCACCTAACTGCACAGGGGGCCCAGCCCCAGCATTTT
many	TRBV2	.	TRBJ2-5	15	CASSETRARSETQYF	TGTGCCAGCAGTGAAACTCGCGCCCGGTCAGAGACCCAGTACTTC
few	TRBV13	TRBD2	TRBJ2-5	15	CASSLKGLARETQYF	TGTGCCAGCAGCTTAAAAGGACTAGCGCGAGAGACCCAGTACTTC
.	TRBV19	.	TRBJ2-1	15	CASSMTGKTYNEQFF	TGTGCCAGTAGTATGACCGGGAAAACCTACAATGAGCAGTTCTTC
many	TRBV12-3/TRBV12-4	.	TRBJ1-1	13	CASSSGKAEGAFF	TGTGCCAGCTCGTCCGGGAAAGCGGAGGGAGCTTTCTTT
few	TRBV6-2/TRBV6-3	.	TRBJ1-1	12	CATSRGFTEAFF	TGTGCCACCTCGCGGGGGTTCACTGAAGCTTTCTTT
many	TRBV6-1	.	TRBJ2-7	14	CASSLLESTYEQYF	TGTGCCAGCAGCCTTCTAGAGAGCACCTACGAGCAGTACTTC
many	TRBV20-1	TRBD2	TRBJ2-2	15	CSAQRAGGYTGELFF	TGCAGTGCTCAACGGGCGGGGGGGTACACCGGGGAGCTGTTTTTT
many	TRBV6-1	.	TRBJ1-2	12	CASQGGSGASTF	TGTGCCTCCCAAGGAGGGAGTGGCGCCTCGACCTTC
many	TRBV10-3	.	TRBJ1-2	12	CAISGEGLSYTF	TGTGCCATCAGTGGCGAGGGGCTGAGCTACACCTTC
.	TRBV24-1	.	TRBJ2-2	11	CATTEGGELFF	TGTGCCACCACGGAGGGCGGGGAGCTGTTTTTT
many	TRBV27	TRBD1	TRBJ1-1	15	CASGGQGSSLTEAFF	TGTGCCAGCGGTGGACAGGGTAGTTCCCTCACTGAAGCTTTCTTT
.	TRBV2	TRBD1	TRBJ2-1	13	CASASRTGDEQFF	TGTGCCAGCGCAAGCAGGACAGGGGATGAGCAGTTCTTC
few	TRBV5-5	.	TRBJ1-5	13	CASAVYSNQPQHF	TGTGCCAGCGCAGTCTATAGCAATCAGCCCCAGCATTTT
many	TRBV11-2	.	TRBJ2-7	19	CASSLDWSSVSGLLVEQYF	TGTGCCAGCAGCTTAGATTGGTCTTCGGTGTCAGGACTCCTTGTCGAGCAGTACTTC
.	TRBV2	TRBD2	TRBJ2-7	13	CARGAGEGYEQYF	TGTGCCAGGGGAGCGGGAGAGGGCTACGAGCAGTACTTC
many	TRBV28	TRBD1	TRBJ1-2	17	CASSGGGTGYINYGYTF	TGTGCCAGCAGTGGGGGCGGGACAGGATACATTAACTATGGCTACACCTTC
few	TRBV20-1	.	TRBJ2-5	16	CSALIFSAGAGETQYF	TGCAGTGCCCTTATTTTCAGTGCGGGGGCAGGAGAGACCCAGTACTTC
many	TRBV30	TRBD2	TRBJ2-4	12	CAWSVGGNIQYF	TGTGCCTGGAGTGTGGGAGGGAACATTCAGTACTTC
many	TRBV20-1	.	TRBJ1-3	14	CSAAGVRSGNTIYF	TGCAGTGCTGCCGGGGTGCGCTCTGGAAACACCATATATTTT
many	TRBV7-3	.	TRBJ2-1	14	CASSPRGVEDEQFF	TGTGCCAGCAGCCCAAGGGGTGTAGAGGATGAGCAGTTCTTC
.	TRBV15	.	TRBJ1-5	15	CATSRDGGGGQPQHF	TGTGCCACCAGCAGAGATGGGGGGGGAGGTCAGCCCCAGCATTTT
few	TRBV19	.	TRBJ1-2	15	CASSTGPGRVDGYTF	TGTGCCAGTTCGACCGGCCCAGGGAGAGTGGATGGCTACACCTTC
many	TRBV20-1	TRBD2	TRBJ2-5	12	CSVASGRETQYF	TGCAGTGTGGCTAGCGGGCGCGAAACCCAGTACTTC